The clone carrying this T cell receptor (beta chain) was counted a single time. The record originates from a study of blood T cell repertoires in COVID-19. Study-wide context: Samples representing acute and convalescent COVID-19 were sourced from the United States, Italy and Spain. PBMCs, B-cell-depleted T cells, or T cells were the source of the cDNA or gDNA that made up the material.

Trimming removed 2 bases at V and 7 bases at J, with 20 bases between. The CDR3 is 17 residues long. Germline V lookup: CDR1 MDHEN, CDR2 SYDVKM. Profiled with immunoSEQ multiplex PCR; TCRdb holds only in-frame clones, not every one. There are 200,000 to 250,000 clones in the sample; roughly 85% occur only once, and about 1% lies in the top ten. The sequencing input was peripheral blood. The sequence was collected from a man in his forties or fifties with acute or convalescent COVID-19. The chain has TRBV28 and TRBJ1-4; D perhaps matches TRBD1 (6 bases). Written as DNA, the CDR3 is TGTGCCAGCAGTTTAGGTCACACAGGGATCCGGAGTGAAAAACTGTTTTTT. Encoded protein: CASSLGHTGIRSEKLFF.